One TCR beta chain is described in this entry. Its antigen is still unknown. There are no base qualities to consult, and no much larger clone falls within one base. Genomic DNA was extracted from sorted cells for sequencing of the TCRbeta CDR3 region. TCRbeta CDR3 regions were sequenced using the immunoSEQ Assay. Sourced from immuneACCESS, this table was stored by TCRdb with only in-frame sequences that have V and J called. A share of the clones is absent; for the studies checked, an unresolved V gene accounts for under half, and the remainder has no known explanation. The sample table records tens of thousands of clones; just over 85% of these occur just once. Under 3% of the sample rests with the top ten. Patients with a history of autoimmune disease or receiving systemic immunosuppression were excluded from the trial. In every dose cohort, peripheral blood was drawn for TCR sequencing at baseline, cycle 4 day 1, and cycle 7 day 1. The samples were drawn from a first-in-human, open-label, multicenter phase I dose-escalation trial of ivuxolimab. The trial enrolled adults with locally advanced or metastatic head and neck squamous cell, hepatocellular, melanoma or renal cell carcinoma. Before TCR sequencing, CD4+ T cells and CD8+ T cells from peripheral blood were sorted into separate populations.

The sample is drawn from a study of OX40 agonist ivuxolimab in advanced cancers. Notes on the research overall: The costimulatory receptor OX40 (CD134) was targeted by ivuxolimab, a fully human IgG2 agonistic monoclonal antibody. The purpose of peripheral TCRbeta sequencing was to test whether ivuxolimab changed TCR sequence diversity and led to clonal T-cell expansion. Intravenous ivuxolimab was administered to patients every 2 weeks at six dose levels: 0.01, 0.1, 0.3, 1.5, 3 and 10 mg/kg. Three dose-escalation patients achieved partial responses, one with hepatocellular carcinoma and two with cutaneous melanoma. The paper reports the monotherapy dose-escalation portion (N of about 51 patients) of the phase I ivuxolimab trial. Patients were allowed to have had prior anti-PD-1, anti-PD-L1 or anti-CTLA-4 therapy, and 40% to 45% of the dose-escalation patients had been treated with checkpoint inhibitors. Among the roughly 52 dose-escalation patients, 19 had hepatocellular carcinoma, around 15 melanoma, 9 renal cell carcinoma and 9 head and neck cancer. In the dose-escalation cohort, 65% to 85% of patients were male, and the mean age was around 60 years with a range of roughly 23 to 90.

What the study reported, not specific to this receptor: At doses of 0.1 to 3.0 mg/kg, clonal expansion of both CD4+ and CD8+ T cells in blood was seen between baseline and week 6. Antigen specificity was not determined for the clonally expanded peripheral T cells. After ivuxolimab, CD8+ T cells had more expanded clones than CD4+ T cells on average. In partial responders in the 0.1-3.0 mg/kg groups, normalized peripheral clonal expansion was found to be among the lowest, especially among CD8+ T cells. Low levels of normalized T-cell clonal expansion were also seen in some patients who did not respond.

The source material was CD4+ or CD8+ T cells sorted from blood, sampled in a trial of the OX40 agonist ivuxolimab. This receptor was taken from an adult with an advanced solid tumor such as melanoma, head and neck, liver or kidney cancer.

The nucleotide sequence is TGCGCCAGCAGCCAGTCCGGGGGACTAGCGAAGTACGAGCAGTACTTC. Its product reads: CASSQSGGLAKYEQYF. In this chain, TRBV4-1 is recombined with TRBJ2-7, with 10 middle bases fitting TRBD2. The CDR3 starts with the cysteine, ends with the phenylalanine, and has 16 residues. Only CDR3 DNA is held: 48 bases, read in frame from base 1. Clipping removes 3 bases from V and 4 bases from J, with 9 as the unmatched junction base count. CDR1 and CDR2, looked up from the germline V gene, are MGHRA and YSYEKL.